This T cell receptor beta chain was sequenced for a study of T cells in tuberculosis. This CDR3 contains 15 residues. V trimming: 3 bases; J trimming: 10 bases; junction bases outside the gene matches: 14. From germline, CDR1 is SGDLS and CDR2 YYNGEE. At study entry, adolescents had tuberculin skin tests and IGRA screening. Unsorted cryopreserved PBMC were sequenced, averaging roughly 100,000 T cells per clinical donor. Findings and limits, study-wide: GMM-specific TCRs were nearer to active tuberculosis alpha repertoires, suggesting expansion. The TCR-beta difference was not significant; alpha differences partly reflected length.

On this clone: The antigen remains undetermined.

Some clones are missing from TCRdb's copy, which holds only in-frame ones; the method was immunoSEQ multiplex PCR. The data hold 25,000 to 35,000 clones, with roughly 94% observed a single time. What was sequenced was PBMCs. The chain combines TRBV9 with TRBJ2-3, with 7 bases that match TRBD1. The clonotype was recovered from a donor between 10 and 35 years old with latent tuberculosis or without tuberculosis infection. The chain's CDR3 is CASSAANYQGEAQYF. CDR3 DNA: TGTGCCAGCAGCGCCGCAAACTACCAGGGGGAAGCGCAGTATTTT.